The rows below give T cell receptor beta chains drawn from one sample of a study of T cell changes during pregnancy in multiple sclerosis. Measured with immunoSEQ multiplex PCR; TCRdb has only the in-frame clones, and not every one. The repertoire has about 77,000 clones, 85% to 95% of them found once; the top ten carry 2.5% to 3%. This sample comprised peripheral blood, obtained after pregnancy. The source is a female donor in good health, enrolled as a control in a pregnancy study. CDR3s include the opening cysteine and the closing phenylalanine or tryptophan. The order of the fields is V gene, clone size, D gene, J gene, CDR3 DNA, CDR3 protein. The D gene is left open where the match is weak. Clone size, where shown, is once, few, many, or a class for clones that have expanded.

TRBV11-2	NA	TRBD2	TRBJ2-3	TGTGCCAGCAGCTTAGTTGGCGGGAGAGCAGATACGCAGTATTTT	CASSLVGGRADTQYF
TRBV7-3	NA	TRBD2	TRBJ2-5	TGTGCCAGCAGCCCTAGAGGGGCGGGAGGGGCGGAGACCCAGTACTTC	CASSPRGAGGAETQYF
TRBV7-3	NA	TRBD2	TRBJ2-3	TGTGCCAGCAGCTCAGTAGCGGGGGGGCAGGCAGATACGCAGTATTTT	CASSSVAGGQADTQYF
TRBV7-9	NA	NA	TRBJ2-3	TGTGCCAGCAGGGTACAGGATACGCAGTATTTT	CASRVQDTQYF
TRBV7-9	NA	NA	TRBJ2-7	TGTGCCAGCAGCGCCTATATCGATTCCTACGAGCAGTACTTC	CASSAYIDSYEQYF
TRBV30	once	NA	TRBJ2-3	TGTGCCCTTTCTAGGGGAAGCACAGATACGCAGTATTTT	CALSRGSTDTQYF
TRBV11-3	NA	NA	TRBJ2-1	TGTGCCAGCAGCTTAGCCGGCTACAATGAGCAGTTCTTC	CASSLAGYNEQFF
TRBV29-1	NA	TRBD2	TRBJ2-7	TGCAGCGGGGGGACTAGCGGGGGGGTAGGCGAGCAGTACTTC	CSGGTSGGVGEQYF
TRBV7-8	NA	TRBD1	TRBJ2-7	TGTGCCAGCAGCGGGGACAGATTCCCTGGAAAGTACTTC	CASSGDRFPGKYF
TRBV6-5	NA	TRBD2	TRBJ2-7	TGTGCCAGCAGAAGCGGGACGCCCTACGAGCAGTACTTC	CASRSGTPYEQYF
TRBV4-1	NA	NA	TRBJ2-4	TGCGCCAGCAGCCAAGGAGGGGGAAACATTCAGTACTTC	CASSQGGGNIQYF
TRBV28	NA	NA	TRBJ1-1	TGTGCCAGCAGCTCCTACCAACTCAGGGTCTCCACTGAAGCTTTCTTT	CASSSYQLRVSTEAFF
TRBV27	NA	NA	TRBJ1-6	TGTGCCAGCCGAAGGGGGGAGGGCCGGGCACCCCTCCACTTT	CASRRGEGRAPLHF
TRBV6-5	NA	TRBD2	TRBJ2-7	TGTGCCAGCAGTCCACTAGCGGGATCCTACGAGCAGTACTTC	CASSPLAGSYEQYF
TRBV4-2	NA	NA	TRBJ2-6	TGTGCCAGCAGCCAAAAGCTGGAGGCCGGTACGGGGGCCAACGTCCTGACTTTC	CASSQKLEAGTGANVLTF
TRBV4-2	NA	TRBD2	TRBJ2-1	TGTGCCAGCAGCCAAGATGGGGGGGGCTCCTACAATGAGCAGTTCTTC	CASSQDGGGSYNEQFF
TRBV29-1	NA	NA	TRBJ1-1	TGCAGCCCCGGAGGCCCGGACCGGGGAGGCGAAGCTTTCTTT	CSPGGPDRGGEAFF
TRBV28	NA	NA	TRBJ2-1	TGTGCCAGCAGTTTACAGGGTTACAATGAGCAGTTCTTC	CASSLQGYNEQFF
TRBV2	NA	NA	TRBJ1-4	TGTGCCAGCGGGCCCGGGCCTTGGGGGGGAAAACTGTTTTTT	CASGPGPWGGKLFF
TRBV11-2	NA	TRBD1	TRBJ2-7	TGTGCCAGCAGCTTTAGTGTGGACAGGGGTTACGAGCAGTACTTC	CASSFSVDRGYEQYF
TRBV7-3	NA	NA	TRBJ1-2	TGTGCCAGCAGCTTAGGCAGGGAGGACTATGGCTACACCTTC	CASSLGREDYGYTF
TRBV5-8	NA	NA	TRBJ2-5	TGTGCCAGCAGCTTGGTAGGGGAAGAGACCCAGTACTTC	CASSLVGEETQYF
TRBV11-2	NA	NA	TRBJ2-2	TGTGCCAGCAGCCGCTCCGCCCGGGGGAACACCGGGGAGCTGTTTTTT	CASSRSARGNTGELFF
TRBV10-3	NA	TRBD1	TRBJ1-5	TGTGCCATCAGTGCCGGGACAGGGGGCGGGCAGCCCCAGCATTTT	CAISAGTGGGQPQHF
TRBV6-1	NA	NA	TRBJ1-2	TGTGCCAGCAGTGAAGCGGGGCCAGACCTATATGGCTACACCTTC	CASSEAGPDLYGYTF
TRBV5-1	NA	NA	TRBJ1-1	TGCGCCAGCAGCTTGGACGGGCGGGGGGGGAACACTGAAGCTTTCTTT	CASSLDGRGGNTEAFF
TRBV28	NA	NA	TRBJ2-7	TGTGCCAGCAGTTTACTCGCCCAGGACAATCCCTACGAGCAGTACTTC	CASSLLAQDNPYEQYF
TRBV28	NA	TRBD1	TRBJ1-1	TGTGCCAGCAGCCGGACAGGACCGAACACTGAAGCTTTCTTT	CASSRTGPNTEAFF
TRBV7-9	NA	TRBD1	TRBJ2-5	TGTGCCAGCAGCCCAGGGGGCGCGAGAGAGACCCAGTACTTC	CASSPGGARETQYF
TRBV5-1	once	TRBD1	TRBJ1-6	TGCGCCAGCAGCTTGGTCGGGACAGGGGTAGTTGGCGCGAATTCACCCCTCCACTTT	CASSLVGTGVVGANSPLHF
TRBV6-5	NA	NA	TRBJ2-1	TGTGCCAGCAGTTACAATAGCTACAATGAGCAGTTCTTC	CASSYNSYNEQFF
TRBV19	NA	NA	TRBJ1-1	TGTGCCAGTAGTACCGGGAGGGACCCGTGGCTGAACACTGAAGCTTTCTTT	CASSTGRDPWLNTEAFF
TRBV4-3	NA	NA	TRBJ1-3	TGCGCCAGCAGCCAAGACATCGGGGGCTCTGGAAACACCATATATTTT	CASSQDIGGSGNTIYF
TRBV4-1	NA	TRBD1	TRBJ1-5	TGCGCCAGCAGCCAAGGAACGGACAGGGGCCACACTGCGCCCCAGCATTTT	CASSQGTDRGHTAPQHF
TRBV28	NA	NA	TRBJ1-4	TGTGCCAGCAGCCCGGGGGGGTTGAATGAAAAACTGTTTTTT	CASSPGGLNEKLFF
TRBV6-5	NA	TRBD1	TRBJ1-2	TGTGCCAGCAGAACCGGACAGGGGACTAACTATGGCTACACCTTC	CASRTGQGTNYGYTF
TRBV18	NA	TRBD2	TRBJ2-1	TGTGCCAGCTCACCAGGGACTAGCGGGAGGGATGAGCAGTTCTTC	CASSPGTSGRDEQFF
TRBV29-1	NA	TRBD2	TRBJ2-5	TGCAGCGTTGCCAGCGGGACCCAAGAGACCCAGTACTTC	CSVASGTQETQYF
TRBV6-5	NA	NA	TRBJ2-7	TGTGCCAGCAGTTACGGGACACACTACGAGCAGTACTTC	CASSYGTHYEQYF
TRBV5-6	NA	TRBD1	TRBJ1-1	TGTGCCAGCAGCGGGTGGGACAGAATGAACACTGAAGCTTTCTTT	CASSGWDRMNTEAFF
TRBV6-5	NA	TRBD1	TRBJ2-7	TGTGCCAGCAGTTACTTCGGGACAGGGGACACCTACGAGCAGTACTTC	CASSYFGTGDTYEQYF
TRBV9	NA	TRBD2	TRBJ2-7	TGTGCCAGCAGCCCCCGACTAGCGGGAATCTACGAGCAGTACTTC	CASSPRLAGIYEQYF
TRBV7-9	NA	TRBD2	TRBJ2-1	TGTGCCAGCAGATCCGGGACTAGCGGGATATATGAGCAGTTCTTC	CASRSGTSGIYEQFF
TRBV29-1	once	NA	TRBJ2-3	TGCAGCGTTGAAAGGACTCTTAGCACAGATACGCAGTATTTT	CSVERTLSTDTQYF